One and the same sample provided the 7 T cell receptor beta chains below, sequenced in a study of T-cell reconstitution after alpha-beta-depleted transplantation in children. TCRbeta library preparation incorporated unique molecular identifiers. Each CDR3 protein is one row after TCRdb ran MiXCR on the PCR reads. Among 450,000 to 500,000 distinct CDR3 sequences, about an eighth were seen once, and the ten largest hold around 5.8%. The sample in question was PBMCs from the stem cell graft donor, obtained from the stem cell graft. The source is a human donor who donated a stem cell graft to a child with combined immunodeficiency.

In its sample, this clonotype was seen a few times. As DNA, the CDR3 is TGCAGTGCTTTTACCGGGACTAGCGGGAGGGGAGATACGCAGTATTTT. It translates to CSAFTGTSGRGDTQYF. The chain carries TRBV20-1 and TRBJ2-3; 16 bases line up with TRBD2. After removal of 5 bases from V and 5 bases from J, the junction contained 7 bases not matched to a gene. There are 16 residues in the CDR3. Germline assignment: CDR1 DFQATT and CDR2 SNEGSKA (reference sequence).

This clonotype was seen more than once but under ten times. The chain carries TRBV6-1 and TRBJ2-1, with TRBD1 identical over 9 bases. CDR3 length: 14 amino acids. V shed 8 bases and J 6 bases; nucleotides not matched to a gene: 8. Germline CDR1 MNHNS, CDR2 SASEGT. This CDR3 is CASLRQGEINEQFF. The CDR3 DNA is TGTGCCAGCCTTCGACAGGGGGAGATCAATGAGCAGTTCTTC.

This clonotype showed up many times. This chain links TRBV7-3 with TRBJ2-3, with 7 bases fitting TRBD1. V trimming: 2 bases; J trimming: 1 base; junction bases outside the gene matches: 0. The CDR3 sequence is 14 residues long. Germline V gene data show CDR1 as SGHTA and CDR2 as FQGTGA. This chain's CDR3 is CASSLQGGTDTQYF. In DNA form, the CDR3 reads TGTGCCAGCAGCTTACAGGGGGGCACAGATACGCAGTATTTT.

This chain joins TRBV14 and TRBJ2-1, with D possibly TRBD1 on 6 matching bases. The CDR3 is made up of 13 amino acids. Between the trimmed V and J ends, which lost 8 bases and 5 bases, there was a span of 13 bases. Germline V gene sequence: CDR1 SGHDN, CDR2 FVKESK. CDR3 nucleotide sequence: TGTGCCAGCCGGGGACAATATCACAATGAGCAGTTCTTC. Residues: CASRGQYHNEQFF.

The chain has TRBV20-1 and TRBJ1-3; TRBD1 is a possible D gene (6 bases). Germline-derived CDR1 and CDR2 are DFQATT and SNEGSKA (reference sequence). V lost 2 bases to trimming and J lost 0 bases, with 11 bases between them. This CDR3 comprises 15 residues. The CDR3 coding sequence is TGCAGTGCTAGAAAAGACAGGTTCTCTGGAAACACCATATATTTT. Translated: CSARKDRFSGNTIYF.

The table lists this clonotype with a few counts. The chain is built from TRBV12-3 or TRBV12-4 and TRBJ2-1; TRBD2 agrees at 10 bases. The V and J ends lost 8 bases and 7 bases, in that order; junction bases with no gene match: 11. The CDR3 contains 15 residues. The CDR3 protein is CASCRRASGGNEQFF. The CDR3 nucleotides are TGTGCCAGCTGCCGAAGGGCTAGCGGGGGAAATGAGCAGTTCTTC.

This chain connects TRBV5-6 to TRBJ2-7, with D unclear. V dropped 1 base and J dropped 6 bases, with 11 bases sitting between them. This CDR3 has 13 amino acids. Germline values: CDR1 SGHDT, CDR2 YYEEEE. This chain's CDR3 is CASSLSWVREQYF. The CDR3 DNA sequence: TGTGCCAGCAGCTTGAGCTGGGTGCGCGAGCAGTACTTC. Filled out from reference TRBV5-6 and TRBJ2-7, the complete variable domain reads DAGVTQSPTHLIKTRGQQVTLRCSPKSGHDTVSWYQQALGQGPQFIFQYYEEEERQRGNFPDRFSGHQFPNYSSELNVNALLLGDSALYLCASSLSWVREQYFGPGTRLTVT.